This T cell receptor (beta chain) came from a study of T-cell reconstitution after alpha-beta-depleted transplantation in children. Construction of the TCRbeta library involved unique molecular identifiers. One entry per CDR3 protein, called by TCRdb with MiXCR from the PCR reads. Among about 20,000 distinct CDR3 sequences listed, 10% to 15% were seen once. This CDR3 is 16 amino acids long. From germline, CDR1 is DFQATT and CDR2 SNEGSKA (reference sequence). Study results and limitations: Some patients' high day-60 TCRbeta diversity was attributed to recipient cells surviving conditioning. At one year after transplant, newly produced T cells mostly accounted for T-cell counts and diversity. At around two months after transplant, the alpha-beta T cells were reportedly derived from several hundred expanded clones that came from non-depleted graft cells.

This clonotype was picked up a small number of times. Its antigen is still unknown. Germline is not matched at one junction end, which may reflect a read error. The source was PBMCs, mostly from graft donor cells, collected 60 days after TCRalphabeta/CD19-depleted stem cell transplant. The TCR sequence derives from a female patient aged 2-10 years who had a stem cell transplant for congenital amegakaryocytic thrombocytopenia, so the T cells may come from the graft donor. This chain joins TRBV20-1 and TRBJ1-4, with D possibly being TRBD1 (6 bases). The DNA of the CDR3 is TGCTGTGCTAGTCCACAGGGTTTGGTCTTTAATGAAAAGCTGTTTTTT. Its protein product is CCASPQGLVFNEKLFF.